The 22 T cell receptor beta chains given below trace back to one sample, sequenced in a study of T cell repertoires in cytomegalovirus infection. Antigen specificity for these receptors is unknown. MiXCR, applied by TCRdb to the reads, yields one record per CDR3 protein. The sample holds hundreds of thousands of distinct CDR3 sequences, about 31% seen once. The starting material was cultured CD8+ T cells from PBMCs, obtained from culture after CMV antigen stimulation. Receptor source: a human donor in good health (CMV status not recorded). Some clones in this sample may be carry-over from other donors' samples.

This clonotype has only a few counts. DNA for the CDR3: TGCGCCAGCAGCCAATACAGGGCGCTTGGACAAGAGACCCAGTACTTC. It codes for CASSQYRALGQETQYF. The V call is TRBV4-3, the J call TRBJ2-5, with a tentative D call TRBD1 (6 bases). This CDR3 contains 16 residues. Trimming removed 2 bases at V and 2 bases at J, with 15 bases between. CDR1 and CDR2 (germline): LGHNA, YSLEER.

This clonotype was detected ten times or more. The chain joins TRBV4-1 to TRBJ2-5; the match to TRBD2 covers 8 bases. Germline V CDR1 and CDR2: MGHRA, YSYEKL. The CDR3 is 18 residues long. Trimming took 0 bases from V and 5 from J; bases not matched to a gene: 14. The CDR3 protein is CASSQEAWQAGAGETQYF. The CDR3 DNA reads as TGCGCCAGCAGCCAAGAAGCGTGGCAAGCGGGGGCAGGGGAGACCCAGTACTTC.

This clonotype was counted only a few times. CDR3 amino acids: CAISESGAHNEKLFF. In DNA form, the CDR3 reads TGTGCCATCAGTGAGTCGGGAGCTCATAATGAAAAACTGTTTTTT. This chain uses TRBV10-3 with TRBJ1-4; D gene uncertain. CDR3 size: 15 residues. Per germline, CDR1 ENHRY and CDR2 SYGVKD. Between the trimmed V and J ends, which lost 0 bases and 4 bases, there was a span of 9 bases.

This clonotype was picked up a small number of times. CDR3 bases: TGTGCCAGCAGCCCGTTGCTAGCGGGGGGCTACAATGAGCAGTTCTTC. Translated: CASSPLLAGGYNEQFF. The chain couples TRBV28 to TRBJ2-1; 11 nucleotides align to TRBD2. Germline lookup yields CDR1 MDHEN and CDR2 SYDVKM. The CDR3 contains 16 residues. J was trimmed by 3 bases and V by 6 bases; bases with no gene match: 7.

The genes are TRBV6-6 and TRBJ2-7, with a weak D call TRBD2 (6 bases). The CDR3 runs to 15 residues. Deletions cut 6 bases from V and 0 bases from J, with 15 bases between. CDR1 and CDR2 from the germline V gene are MNHNY and SVGAGI (reference sequence). The CDR3 loop reads CASSFPGLSSYEQYF. CDR3 in DNA: TGTGCCAGCAGCTTCCCGGGACTGAGCTCCTACGAGCAGTACTTC.

This clonotype was found a few times. The V gene is TRBV2, the J gene TRBJ2-1; 10 bases agree with TRBD2. Looked up from germline, CDR1 is SNHLY and CDR2 is FYNNEI. The CDR3 length is 15 residues. J lost 7 bases, V lost 8 bases, and 11 bases had no gene match. CDR3 region: CASRITSGVQNEQFF. The CDR3, as DNA: TGTGCCAGCCGGATCACTAGCGGGGTTCAAAATGAGCAGTTCTTC.

This clonotype was observed a few times. The V and J genes are TRBV6-2 or TRBV6-3 and TRBJ2-3, with TRBD1 matching 9 bases. Germline V CDR1 and CDR2: MNHEY, SVGEGT. The CDR3 sequence is 15 residues long. The V and J ends lost 6 bases and 0 bases, in that order; junction bases with no gene match: 4. Here the CDR3 reads CASSMDRGSTDTQYF. Written as DNA, the CDR3 is TGTGCCAGCAGCATGGACAGGGGAAGCACAGATACGCAGTATTTT.

The gene calls are TRBV9 and TRBJ2-1; D not resolved. CDR3 length equals 11 residues. Germline CDR1 SGDLS, CDR2 YYNGEE. Trimming shortened V by 1 base and J by 8 bases, and 4 bases separated the two germline ends. The CDR3 DNA reads TGTGCCAGCAGCGTATCCCATGAGCAGTTCTTC. Translation gives CASSVSHEQFF.

This clonotype was seen a handful of times. The rearrangement uses TRBV7-2 and TRBJ1-2; D is unresolved. The V end lost 5 bases, the J end lost 4 bases, and 14 bases lay between the germline ends. The CDR3 is 14 residues long. The germline gives CDR1 SGHTA, CDR2 FQGNSA. The CDR3 is CASSQMVGSYGYTF. The CDR3 DNA reads TGTGCCAGCAGCCAAATGGTTGGGTCCTATGGCTACACCTTC.

The chain links TRBV20-1 to TRBJ2-7; possible D gene TRBD1, 5 bases. From germline, CDR1 is DFQATT and CDR2 SNEGSKA (reference sequence). V was cut by 0 bases and J by 1 base, with 7 bases left in between. This CDR3 has 13 amino acids. This CDR3 is CSARDQGSYEQYV. CDR3 bases: TGCAGTGCTAGAGATCAGGGTTCCTACGAGCAGTACGTC.

This clonotype was observed at least ten times. The chain uses TRBV19 and TRBJ1-5; possibly TRBD1 for D (6 bases). The germline V gene encodes CDR1 LNHDA and CDR2 SQIVND (reference sequence). The CDR3 has 14 amino acids. V was trimmed by 3 bases and J by 2 bases, leaving 8 bases between them. DNA of the CDR3: TGTGCCAGTAGTATCCGACAGGGCAATCAGCCCCAGCATTTT. This codes for CASSIRQGNQPQHF. Variable domain in full (rest from reference TRBV19 and TRBJ1-5): DGGITQSPKYLFRKEGQNVTLSCEQNLNHDAMYWYRQDPGQGLRLIYYSQIVNDFQKGDIAEGYSVSREKKESFPLTVTSAQKNPTAFYLCASSIRQGNQPQHFGDGTRLSIL.

This clonotype was counted between two and nine times. The chain carries TRBV6-2 or TRBV6-3 and TRBJ1-1; weak D call: TRBD1 (5 bases). This CDR3 is 14 amino acids long. Trimming shortened V by 4 bases and J by 3 bases, and 12 bases separated the two germline ends. Germline CDR1 and CDR2: MNHEY and SVGEGT. The CDR3 sequence is CASSWSGPYTEAFF. The CDR3 nucleotides are TGTGCCAGCAGTTGGTCAGGGCCTTACACTGAAGCTTTCTTT.

This chain connects TRBV5-6 to TRBJ2-7; TRBD1 might be the D (5 bases). This CDR3 comprises 14 residues. Germline assignment: CDR1 SGHDT and CDR2 YYEEEE. Trimming removed 0 bases at V and 2 bases at J, with 9 bases between. The CDR3 DNA reads as TGTGCCAGCAGCTTGGAGACAGAGACCTACGAGCAGTACTTC. It specifies CASSLETETYEQYF.

This chain connects TRBV7-8 to TRBJ2-7; 12 bases align to TRBD2. Germline V CDR1 and CDR2: SGHVS, FQNEAQ. The CDR3 runs 14 residues. Unmatched junction bases numbered 3, after V lost 4 bases and J lost 5 bases. The CDR3 DNA reads TGTGCCAGCAGCTGGACTAGCGGGGTAGACGAGCAGTACTTC. Encoded protein: CASSWTSGVDEQYF.

The chain couples TRBV5-5 to TRBJ2-6; 7 positions agree with TRBD1. In germline, CDR1 is SGHKS, CDR2 YYEKEE (reference sequence). The CDR3 runs 18 residues. Trimming took 5 bases from V and 1 from J; bases not matched to a gene: 12. DNA for the CDR3: TGTGCCAGCAGTTATTCGACAGGGCTAGTATCTGGGGCCAACGTCCTGACTTTC. Translated: CASSYSTGLVSGANVLTF.

This clonotype occurred a few times. The CDR3 DNA sequence: TGTGCCAGCAGTGTGGTTGCGGCAGGGGGCGGTTCAGGTGGCTACACCTTC. It specifies CASSVVAAGGGSGGYTF. The rearrangement joins TRBV25-1 to TRBJ1-2; 8 bases are shared with TRBD1. Trimming took 4 bases from V and 7 from J; bases not matched to a gene: 17. The CDR3 is 17 residues long. Looked up from germline, CDR1 is MGHDK and CDR2 is SYGVNS.

The chain employs TRBV7-6 and TRBJ2-3; D is unresolved. This CDR3 comprises 12 residues. The V end lost 7 bases, the J end lost 4 bases, and 9 bases lay between the germline ends. Germline-derived CDR1 and CDR2 are SGHVS and FNYEAQ. The CDR3 nucleotides read TGTGCCAGCACCTATAGGTCAGATACGCAGTATTTT. Amino acid sequence: CASTYRSDTQYF.

The chain joins TRBV12-5 to TRBJ2-7; 11 bases are a match to TRBD2. Losses at the gene ends were 2 bases for V and 3 bases for J; bases not matched to a gene: 3. Germline CDR1 LGHNT, CDR2 FRNRAP. The CDR3 sequence is 15 residues long. CDR3 in amino acids: CASGLLAGGVYEQYF. In DNA form, the CDR3 reads TGTGCTAGTGGTTTGCTAGCGGGGGGAGTCTACGAGCAGTACTTC.

The chain combines TRBV5-8 with TRBJ2-7; tentative D call: TRBD1 (6 bases). The CDR3 covers 8 residues. CDR1 is SGHTS and CDR2 is YDEGEE in the germline V gene. This CDR3 reads CASSGAPV. The CDR3 DNA reads as TGTGCCAGCTCAGGGGCCCCCGTC.

This clonotype was seen a handful of times. J is TRBJ2-7 and V is TRBV20-1; TRBD1 aligns across 8 bases. The CDR3 runs 14 residues. Germline V gives CDR1 DFQATT, CDR2 SNEGSKA (reference sequence). With V trimmed by 5 bases and J by 4 bases, 10 bases remained unmatched. The CDR3 DNA follows: TGCAGTGCTTATGGACAGGGCATGGGTTACGAGCAGTACTTC. Its translation: CSAYGQGMGYEQYF.

This rearrangement joins TRBV2 to TRBJ1-2; no clear D gene. Germline lookup yields CDR1 SNHLY and CDR2 FYNNEI. This CDR3 is 11 amino acids long. V lost 9 bases and J 4 bases, leaving 9 bases between the germline ends. In DNA, the CDR3 is TGTGCCAGTCTGAAGGCCTATGGCTACACCTTC. This codes for CASLKAYGYTF.

A few counts support this clonotype. CDR3 coding DNA: TGTGCCAGCAGCCAAGTGAACAGACAACCTAACTATGGCTACACCTTC. Its protein product is CASSQVNRQPNYGYTF. This chain links TRBV14 with TRBJ1-2; D not resolved. The V and J ends lost 1 base and 0 bases respectively, with 12 bases between them. CDR1 SGHDN and CDR2 FVKESK come from the germline V gene. The CDR3 is 16 residues long.